This note documents a single TCR beta chain sequence. Germline CDR1 reads LNHDA; CDR2 reads SQIVND (reference sequence). V lost 5 bases and J 1 base, leaving 13 bases between the germline ends. The CDR3 contains 15 residues. Profiling relied on immunoSEQ multiplex PCR, and the TCRdb table lists in-frame clones only, not all of them. Here the sample spans 60,000 to 90,000 clones, under 85% being singletons. These data come from a study of OX40 agonist ivuxolimab in advanced cancers. The J gene is TRBJ2-3, the V gene TRBV19; no clear D. This TCR was recovered from an adult with an advanced solid tumor such as melanoma, head and neck, liver or kidney cancer. This sample comprised CD4+ or CD8+ T cells sorted from blood, obtained in a trial of the OX40 agonist ivuxolimab. For the CDR3, the DNA is TGTGCCAGTAGTCGAGGTAGGCTTGGCACAGATACGCAGTATTTT. Translated: CASSRGRLGTDTQYF. Variable domain in full (rest from reference TRBV19 and TRBJ2-3): DGGITQSPKYLFRKEGQNVTLSCEQNLNHDAMYWYRQDPGQGLRLIYYSQIVNDFQKGDIAEGYSVSREKKESFPLTVTSAQKNPTAFYLCASSRGRLGTDTQYFGPGTRLTVL.